The clone carrying this T cell receptor beta chain appeared a few times. No antigen is known for it. The CDR3 is 13 amino acids. Trimming removed 2 bases from V and 5 bases from J, with 8 bases in between. In germline, CDR1 is SGDLS, CDR2 YYNGEE. This sample was included in a study of blood T cells in healthy people across ages. As for the study in general: Roughly one uniquely barcoded beta molecule per two T cells was captured. Study results and caveats: The study regarded diversity estimates from one million T cells as underestimates. Naive CD4+ cell counts and diversity both ran higher in long-lived than in aged donors.

RNA extraction gave at least 5.5 micrograms of total RNA per sample. For the second PCR, which ran for about 7 to 12 cycles, a sample-barcoded 5' primer and a J-beta primer mix were used. In TCRdb, the 5' RACE reads were re-called with MiXCR into one record per CDR3 protein. The sample has fewer than 2,000,000 distinct CDR3 sequences, 39% seen once. The sequence was obtained from a human donor in good health. The J gene is TRBJ2-1, the V gene TRBV9; D is unresolved. Sequenced: blood. The CDR3 loop reads CASSVAWNNEQFF. The CDR3, as DNA: TGTGCCAGCAGCGTGGCATGGAACAATGAGCAGTTCTTC.